The source of this T cell receptor beta chain is a study of cytomegalovirus exposure and HLA in healthy donors. Study-level points and caveats: The authors later found TCR association rates varying by HLA locus, with DRB1 most and HLA-C fewest. More clonal expansion characterized HLA-associated TCR beta chains than equally common others in a later analysis.

The PCR had 60 Vbeta and 13 Jbeta primers. Using immunoSEQ multiplex PCR, the repertoire was profiled, and TCRdb retains in-frame clones only, with some absent. The sample includes about 120,000 clones, 50% to 80% of them seen just once. Germline lookup yields CDR1 SEHNR and CDR2 FQNEAQ (reference sequence). The CDR3 covers 12 residues. V lost 0 bases and J lost 13; bases outside the gene matches: 2. Note on this clone: Its antigen is undetermined.

Specimen: PBMCs. This sequence joins TRBV7-9 and TRBJ2-1; 8 nucleotides agree with TRBD2. This TCR was sampled from a woman between 40 and 55 years old in good health and CMV-seropositive. In nucleotides, the CDR3 is TGTGCCAGCAGCTTAGCTAGCGGGAAACAGTTCTTC. Protein: CASSLASGKQFF. The variable domain in full, completed from reference TRBV7-9 and TRBJ2-1, reads DTGVSQNPRHKITKRGQNVTFRCDPISEHNRLYWYRQTLGQGPEFLTYFQNEAQLEKSRLLSDRFSAERPKGSFSTLEIQRTEQGDSAMYLCASSLASGKQFFGPGTRLTVL.